The sequence of this T cell receptor beta chain was determined in a study of blood T cell repertoires in COVID-19. For the study at large: Sources were T cells, B-cell-depleted T cells, or PBMCs; the material itself was cDNA or gDNA.

The germline V and J ends were trimmed by 4 bases and 5 bases, with 5 bases remaining between them. Germline V lookup: CDR1 LGHDT, CDR2 YNNKEL (reference sequence). CDR3 length equals 12 residues. Only one count was recorded for this clone. The method was immunoSEQ multiplex PCR; TCRdb's version includes in-frame clones alone and lacks a portion of them. In the table there are more than 85,000 clones, about 85% of which are singletons. Sequencing was carried out using peripheral blood. The rearrangement joins TRBV3-1 (or the pseudogene TRBV3-2) to TRBJ1-4; D is ambiguous. This receptor was taken from a man aged 80 or over with active or convalescent COVID-19. CDR3 DNA sequence: TGTGCCAGCAGCCCATCCAATGAAAAACTGTTTTTT. Translation: CASSPSNEKLFF.